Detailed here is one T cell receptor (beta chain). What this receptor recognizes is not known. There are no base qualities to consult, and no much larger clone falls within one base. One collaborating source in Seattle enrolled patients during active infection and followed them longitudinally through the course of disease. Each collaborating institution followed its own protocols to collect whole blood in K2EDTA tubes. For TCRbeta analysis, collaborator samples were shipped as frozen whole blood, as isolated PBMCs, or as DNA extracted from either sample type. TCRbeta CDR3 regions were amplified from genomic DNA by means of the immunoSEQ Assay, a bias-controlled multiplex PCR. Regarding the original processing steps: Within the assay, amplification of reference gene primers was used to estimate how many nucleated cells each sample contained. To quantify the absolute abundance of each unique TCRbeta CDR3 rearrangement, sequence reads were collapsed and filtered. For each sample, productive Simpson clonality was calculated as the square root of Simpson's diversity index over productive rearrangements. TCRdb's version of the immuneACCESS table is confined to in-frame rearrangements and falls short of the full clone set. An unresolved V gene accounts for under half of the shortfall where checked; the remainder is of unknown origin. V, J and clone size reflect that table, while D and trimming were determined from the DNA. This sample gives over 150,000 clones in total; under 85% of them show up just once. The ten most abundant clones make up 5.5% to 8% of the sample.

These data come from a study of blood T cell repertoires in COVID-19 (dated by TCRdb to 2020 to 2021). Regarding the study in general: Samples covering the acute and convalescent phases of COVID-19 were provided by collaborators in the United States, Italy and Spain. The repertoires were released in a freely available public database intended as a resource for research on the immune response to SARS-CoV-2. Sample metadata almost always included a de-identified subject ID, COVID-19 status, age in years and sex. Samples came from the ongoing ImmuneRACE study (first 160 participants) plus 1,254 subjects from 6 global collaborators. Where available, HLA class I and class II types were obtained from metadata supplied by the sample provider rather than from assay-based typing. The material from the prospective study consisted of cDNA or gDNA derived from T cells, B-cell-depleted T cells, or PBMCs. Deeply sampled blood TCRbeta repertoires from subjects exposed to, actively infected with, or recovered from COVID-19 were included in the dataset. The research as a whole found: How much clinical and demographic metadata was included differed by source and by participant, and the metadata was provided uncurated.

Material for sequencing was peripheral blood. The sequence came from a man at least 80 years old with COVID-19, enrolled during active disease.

The DNA is as follows: TGCGCCAGCAGTGATTCGACAGGCAGGAATTCACCCCTCCACTTT. Its translation reads: CASSDSTGRNSPLHF. The chain is made from TRBV10-2 and TRBJ1-6; 6 matching bases give a weak D call of TRBD1. Trimming costs V 3 bases and J 7 bases, and their ends lie 13 bases apart. Sequences WSHSY (CDR1) and SAAADI (CDR2) are obtained from the germline V gene. Taken from cysteine to phenylalanine, the CDR3 has 15 residues. Here the CDR3 DNA is all that survives: 45 bases in frame from base 1.